This record covers a single TCR beta chain. Antigen unknown. The PCR employed 60 Vbeta primers together with 13 Jbeta primers. Method: immunoSEQ multiplex PCR; TCRdb's copy keeps in-frame clones and lacks some. The sample lists some 170,000 clones; roughly four fifths were seen once. Germline lookup yields CDR1 MGHRA and CDR2 YSYEKL. This CDR3 is built from 15 residues. V shed 3 bases and J shed 0 bases, with 9 bases lying between them. The data were taken from a study of cytomegalovirus exposure and HLA in healthy donors. Across the study: Earlier findings included about 120 million unique TCR beta sequences obtained from 150 million to 200 million T cells. Study findings and constraints: A likely sequencing artifact accounted for one observed cluster of highly shared sequence variants. According to a later analysis, most TCR beta chains associated with CMV appeared HLA-restricted.

The receptor was derived from a woman younger than 35 in good health and CMV-seronegative. J is TRBJ2-1 and V is TRBV4-1; the D is unclear. Source material: PBMCs. The DNA for the CDR3 is TGCGCCAGCAGCCAGACACCAGCCTCCTACAATGAGCAGTTCTTC. Protein: CASSQTPASYNEQFF.